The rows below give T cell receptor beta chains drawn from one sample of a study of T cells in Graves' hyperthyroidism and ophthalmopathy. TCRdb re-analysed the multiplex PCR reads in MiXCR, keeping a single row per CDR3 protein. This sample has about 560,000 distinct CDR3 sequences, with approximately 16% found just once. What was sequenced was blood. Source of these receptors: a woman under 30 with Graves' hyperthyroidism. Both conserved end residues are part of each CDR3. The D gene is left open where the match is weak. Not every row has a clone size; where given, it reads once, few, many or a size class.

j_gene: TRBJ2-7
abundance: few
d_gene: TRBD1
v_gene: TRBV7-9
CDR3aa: CASSLAQGVSDEQYF
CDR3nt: TGTGCCAGCAGCTTAGCGCAGGGGGTCTCTGACGAGCAGTACTTC

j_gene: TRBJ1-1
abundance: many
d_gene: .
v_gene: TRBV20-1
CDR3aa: CSALRGRGTEAFF
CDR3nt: TGCAGTGCCCTGCGGGGGAGGGGCACTGAAGCTTTCTTT

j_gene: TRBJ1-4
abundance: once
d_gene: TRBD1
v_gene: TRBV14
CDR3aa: CASSQGAGTGYEKLFF
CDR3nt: TGTGCCAGCAGCCAAGGTGCCGGGACAGGGTATGAAAAACTGTTTTTT

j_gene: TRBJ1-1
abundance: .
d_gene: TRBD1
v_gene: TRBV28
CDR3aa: CASSLTSTGGNTEAFF
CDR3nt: TGTGCCAGCAGTTTAACGTCTACAGGGGGGAACACTGAAGCTTTCTTT

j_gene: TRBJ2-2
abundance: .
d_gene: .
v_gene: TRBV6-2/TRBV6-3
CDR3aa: CASSFGLFKNTGELFF
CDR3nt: TGTGCCAGCAGCTTCGGACTCTTTAAGAACACCGGGGAGCTGTTTTTT

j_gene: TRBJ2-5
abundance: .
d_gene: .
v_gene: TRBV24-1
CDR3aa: CATSDRQIETQYF
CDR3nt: TGTGCCACCAGTGACAGGCAGATAGAGACCCAGTACTTC

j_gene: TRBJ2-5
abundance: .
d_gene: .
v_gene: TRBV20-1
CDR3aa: CSARDRGTAKETQYF
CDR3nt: TGCAGTGCTAGAGACCGCGGGACTGCCAAAGAGACCCAGTACTTC

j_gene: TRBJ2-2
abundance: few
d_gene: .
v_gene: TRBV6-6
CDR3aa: CASSYSMHGELFF
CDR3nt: TGTGCCAGCAGTTACTCGATGCACGGGGAGCTGTTTTTT

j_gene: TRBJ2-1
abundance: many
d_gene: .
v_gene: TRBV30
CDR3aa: CAWNRVGLASYNEQFF
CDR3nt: TGTGCCTGGAATCGAGTAGGGCTGGCCTCCTACAATGAGCAGTTCTTC

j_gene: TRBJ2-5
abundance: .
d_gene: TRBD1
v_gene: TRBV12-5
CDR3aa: CASGLNRGETQYF
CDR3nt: TGTGCTAGTGGTTTGAACAGGGGGGAGACCCAGTACTTC

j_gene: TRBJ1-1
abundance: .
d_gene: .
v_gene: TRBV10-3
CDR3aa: CAISEYGRAEAFF
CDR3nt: TGTGCCATCAGTGAGTATGGAAGAGCTGAAGCTTTCTTT

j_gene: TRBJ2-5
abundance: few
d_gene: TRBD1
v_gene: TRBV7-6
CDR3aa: CASSLNRDRGETQYF
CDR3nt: TGTGCCAGCAGCTTAAACCGGGACAGGGGAGAGACCCAGTACTTC

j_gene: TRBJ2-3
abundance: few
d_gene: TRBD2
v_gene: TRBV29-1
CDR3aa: CSVRGRRFNGTQYF
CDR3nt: TGCAGCGTCCGCGGGAGGCGCTTCAATGGTACGCAGTATTTT

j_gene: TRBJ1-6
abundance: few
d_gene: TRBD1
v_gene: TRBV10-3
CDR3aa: CAISETSRDRGDNSPLHF
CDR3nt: TGTGCCATCAGTGAGACTTCCCGGGACAGGGGAGATAATTCACCCCTCCACTTT

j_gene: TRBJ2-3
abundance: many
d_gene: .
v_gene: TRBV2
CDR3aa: CASSWTDTQYF
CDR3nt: TGTGCCAGCAGTTGGACAGATACGCAGTATTTT

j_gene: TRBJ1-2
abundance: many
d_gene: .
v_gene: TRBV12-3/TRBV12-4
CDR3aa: CASNAGVRYGYTF
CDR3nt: TGTGCCAGCAACGCAGGCGTTCGCTATGGCTACACCTTC

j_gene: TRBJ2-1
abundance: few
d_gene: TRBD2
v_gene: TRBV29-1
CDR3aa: CSVERTSGYNEQFF
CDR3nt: TGCAGCGTTGAAAGGACTAGCGGATACAATGAGCAGTTCTTC

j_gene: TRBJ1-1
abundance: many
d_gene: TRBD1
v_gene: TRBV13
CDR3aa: CASSLAGQVNTEAFF
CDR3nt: TGTGCCAGCAGCTTAGCGGGACAGGTGAACACTGAAGCTTTCTTT

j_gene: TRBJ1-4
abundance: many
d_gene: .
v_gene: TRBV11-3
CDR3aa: CASSRTRATNEKLFF
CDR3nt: TGTGCCAGCAGCAGAACGAGGGCAACTAATGAAAAACTGTTTTTT

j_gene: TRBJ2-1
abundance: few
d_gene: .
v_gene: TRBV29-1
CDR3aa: CSVVPGVNEQFF
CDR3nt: TGCAGCGTCGTGCCTGGGGTCAATGAGCAGTTCTTC

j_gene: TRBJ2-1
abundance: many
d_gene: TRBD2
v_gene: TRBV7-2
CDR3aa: CAGGGGYNEQFF
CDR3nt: TGTGCCGGGGGGGGGGGGTACAATGAGCAGTTCTTC

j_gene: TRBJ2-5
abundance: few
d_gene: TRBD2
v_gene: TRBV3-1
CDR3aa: CASSQVWREARQETQYF
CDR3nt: TGTGCCAGCAGCCAAGTTTGGCGGGAGGCCCGACAAGAGACCCAGTACTTC

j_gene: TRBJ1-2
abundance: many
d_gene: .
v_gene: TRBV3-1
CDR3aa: CASSQAGANYGYTF
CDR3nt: TGTGCCAGCAGCCAAGCAGGCGCTAACTATGGCTACACCTTC

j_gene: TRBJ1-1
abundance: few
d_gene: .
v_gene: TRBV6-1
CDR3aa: CASSGGGIQAFF
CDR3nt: TGTGCCAGCAGTGGGGGTGGGATACAAGCTTTCTTT

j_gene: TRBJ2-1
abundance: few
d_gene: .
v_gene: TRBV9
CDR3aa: CASSGGQNEQFF
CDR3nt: TGTGCCAGCAGCGGGGGTCAAAATGAGCAGTTCTTC

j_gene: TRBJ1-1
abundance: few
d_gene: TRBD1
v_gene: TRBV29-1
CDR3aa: CSVGTGSTEAFF
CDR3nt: TGCAGCGTTGGGACAGGGAGCACTGAAGCTTTCTTT